Presented here are 29 T cell receptor beta chains from one specimen sequenced in a study of blood T cell repertoires in COVID-19. Measured with immunoSEQ multiplex PCR; TCRdb has only the in-frame clones, and not every one. The sample holds tens of thousands of clones; approximately 92% are singletons and the top ten take around 5.1%. Specimen: peripheral blood. The receptors derive from a man in his 60s with active COVID-19.

This clone was observed a single time. The chain links TRBV7-9 to TRBJ2-1; a weak D match, TRBD1 (5 bases). CDR3 length equals 11 residues. The V end was cut by 5 bases, the J end by 12 bases, with 11 bases between. CDR1 SEHNR and CDR2 FQNEAQ come from the germline V gene (reference sequence). The CDR3 nucleotides read TGTGCCAGCAGCCCCTGGGGCGGGCAGTTCTTC. This encodes CASSPWGGQFF.

In the case of this clone: Other DNA sequences in this sample translate to the same CDR3. The gene calls are TRBV19 and TRBJ1-1; D remains unclear. Germline V gives CDR1 LNHDA, CDR2 SQIVND (reference sequence). This CDR3 has 15 residues. Between the trimmed V and J ends, which lost 2 bases and 4 bases, there was a span of 14 bases. This chain's CDR3 is CASSILAGVSTEAFF. The CDR3 nucleotides read TGTGCCAGTAGTATACTTGCCGGGGTAAGCACTGAAGCTTTCTTT.

This clone is categorized as medium-sized. The chain uses TRBV5-4 and TRBJ1-2; D possibly corresponds to TRBD1 (6 bases). Germline V gene data show CDR1 as SGHNT and CDR2 as YYREEE (reference sequence). The CDR3 has 13 residues. The V and J ends lost 4 bases and 8 bases respectively, with 15 bases between them. Here the CDR3 DNA reads TGTGCCAGCAGCCCCGCGGGGGCCGAAGGCTACACCTTC. Amino acid sequence: CASSPAGAEGYTF.

The chain employs TRBV29-1 and TRBJ2-7, with 7 nucleotides matching TRBD2. Germline values: CDR1 SQVTM, CDR2 ANQGSEA. The CDR3 sequence is 15 residues long. V trimming: 2 bases; J trimming: 3 bases; junction bases outside the gene matches: 10. DNA of the CDR3: TGCAGCGTTGAAAGGTTAAGTCCGGGGGGCTACGAGCAGTACTTC. It specifies CSVERLSPGGYEQYF.

The rearrangement uses TRBV4-2 and TRBJ1-1; 7 bases align to TRBD1. J was trimmed by 5 bases and V by 4 bases; bases with no gene match: 4. Per germline, CDR1 LGHNA and CDR2 YNFKEQ. The CDR3 extends over 13 amino acids. CDR3 bases: TGTGCCAGCAGCCGAACAGGGGAAACTGAAGCTTTCTTT. Encoded protein: CASSRTGETEAFF.

The chain couples TRBV2 to TRBJ2-1; 9 nucleotides align to TRBD1. V dropped 5 bases and J dropped 3; count of bases not matched to a gene: 5. Germline CDR1 reads SNHLY; CDR2 reads FYNNEI. The CDR3 consists of 15 residues. CDR3 amino acids: CASSPRQGVYNEQFF. In DNA form, the CDR3 reads TGTGCCAGCAGTCCCCGACAGGGGGTCTACAATGAGCAGTTCTTC.

This clone was counted a single time. The rearrangement links TRBV7-7 to TRBJ2-5; the match to TRBD2 covers 12 bases. The V gene end was trimmed by 1 base and the J gene end by 4 bases; junction bases not matched to a gene: 7. This CDR3 is built from 17 residues. Germline V lookup: CDR1 SSHAT, CDR2 FNYEAQ (reference sequence). The CDR3 region is CASSLGLLAGGGETQYF. In DNA, the CDR3 is TGTGCCAGCAGCTTAGGATTACTAGCGGGAGGTGGAGAGACCCAGTACTTC. The variable domain in full, completed from reference TRBV7-7 and TRBJ2-5, reads GAGVSQSPRYKVTKRGQDVTLRCDPISSHATLYWYQQALGQGPEFLTYFNYEAQPDKSGLPSDRFSAERPEGSISTLTIQRTEQRDSAMYRCASSLGLLAGGGETQYFGPGTRLLVL.

The chain couples TRBV19 to TRBJ2-7; 7 nucleotides agree with TRBD2. Germline values: CDR1 LNHDA, CDR2 SQIVND (reference sequence). J lost 5 bases, V lost 8 bases, and 12 bases had no gene match. CDR3 size: 14 residues. This chain's CDR3 is CASGGGGGTHEQYF. CDR3 coding DNA: TGTGCCAGTGGGGGGGGAGGAGGCACCCACGAGCAGTACTTC.

This chain connects TRBV2 to TRBJ2-1, with D tentatively TRBD2 (5 bases). The CDR3 spans 14 residues. The V gene's germline CDR1 is SNHLY and CDR2 FYNNEI. Deletions cut 7 bases from V and 2 bases from J, with 12 bases between. Written as DNA, the CDR3 is TGTGCCAGCATGTCGAGGGCGGCCTACAATGAGCAGTTCTTC. Translating gives CASMSRAAYNEQFF.

The V call is TRBV5-6, the J call TRBJ2-2, with 12 bases that match TRBD1. There are 15 residues in the CDR3. The germline V gene encodes CDR1 SGHDT and CDR2 YYEEEE. Trimming took 3 bases from V and 4 from J; bases not matched to a gene: 1. The DNA for the CDR3 is TGTGCCAGCAGCTGGGGACAGGGGGCCACCGGGGAGCTGTTTTTT. Translated: CASSWGQGATGELFF.

The genes are TRBV5-5 and TRBJ2-3, with D unresolved. This CDR3 region has 14 residues. Per the germline V gene, CDR1 is SGHKS and CDR2 is YYEKEE (reference sequence). V lost 0 bases to trimming and J lost 3 bases, with 8 bases between them. CDR3 amino acids: CASSLDSQTDTQYF. CDR3 DNA sequence: TGTGCCAGCAGCTTGGACAGCCAGACAGATACGCAGTATTTT.

This clone turned up a few times. The rearrangement uses TRBV4-3 and TRBJ2-7; 7 bases are a match to TRBD1. In germline, CDR1 is LGHNA, CDR2 YSLEER. Trimming at V came to 4 bases and at J to 6 bases, leaving 15 bases not matched to a gene. The CDR3 sequence is 16 residues long. CDR3 sequence reads: CASSPDFLDRAGEQYF. CDR3 in DNA: TGCGCCAGCAGCCCAGACTTCCTCGACAGGGCGGGCGAGCAGTACTTC.

The chain is built from TRBV27 and TRBJ1-6; D may be TRBD1 (5 bases). CDR1 is MNHEY and CDR2 is SMNVEV in the germline V gene (reference sequence). This CDR3 has 14 residues. The V end lost 4 bases, the J end lost 10 bases, and 14 bases lay between the germline ends. CDR3 region: CASSSQGAMSPLHF. CDR3 in DNA: TGTGCCAGCAGTTCCCAGGGCGCTATGTCACCCCTCCACTTT.

This rearrangement joins TRBV28 to TRBJ1-4; D is unclear. Germline assignment: CDR1 MDHEN and CDR2 SYDVKM. CDR3 length: 15 amino acids. Trimming stripped 6 bases from V and 4 bases from J, with 15 bases between. In nucleotides, the CDR3 is TGTGCCAGCAGGGGAGCGACCGAGAATAATGAAAAACTGTTTTTT. This translates into CASRGATENNEKLFF.

The chain combines TRBV7-3 with TRBJ2-4; 7 positions match TRBD2. CDR1 is SGHTA and CDR2 is FQGTGA in the germline V gene. V lost 1 base and J lost 6; bases outside the gene matches: 9. This CDR3 region has 16 residues. Here the CDR3 reads CASSLKRSLAVNIQYF. CDR3 DNA sequence: TGTGCCAGCAGCTTAAAACGAAGTCTAGCGGTAAACATTCAGTACTTC.

The CDR3: CASSPLTVRGEQYF. The CDR3 coding sequence is TGTGCCAGCAGCCCGTTAACAGTCAGGGGCGAGCAGTACTTC. The rearrangement links TRBV5-6 to TRBJ2-7, with D perhaps matching TRBD1 (6 bases). The V and J ends lost 4 bases and 6 bases respectively, with 17 bases between them. CDR1 SGHDT and CDR2 YYEEEE come from the germline V gene. This CDR3 contains 14 residues. The variable domain in full, completed from reference TRBV5-6 and TRBJ2-7, reads DAGVTQSPTHLIKTRGQQVTLRCSPKSGHDTVSWYQQALGQGPQFIFQYYEEEERQRGNFPDRFSGHQFPNYSSELNVNALLLGDSALYLCASSPLTVRGEQYFGPGTRLTVT.

The CDR3 sequence: CASSFGGGIGGEQYF. The CDR3 DNA reads TGCGCCAGCAGCTTTGGGGGAGGGATCGGTGGGGAGCAGTACTTC. V usage is TRBV5-1 and J usage is TRBJ2-7, with 7 bases fitting TRBD2. Germline CDR1 SGHRS, CDR2 YFSETQ. There are 15 residues in the CDR3. Trimming removed 2 bases from V and 7 bases from J; junction bases left unmatched: 12. The variable domain in full, with the rest retrieved from reference TRBV5-1 and TRBJ2-7, is KAGVTQTPRYLIKTRGQQVTLSCSPISGHRSVSWYQQTPGQGLQFLFEYFSETQRNKGNFPGRFSGRQFSNSRSEMNVSTLELGDSALYLCASSFGGGIGGEQYFGPGTRLTVT.

J is TRBJ1-1 and V is TRBV5-8; the D gene is possibly TRBD1 (5 bases). The CDR3 consists of 15 residues. Germline loops: CDR1 SGHTS, CDR2 YDEGEE. V gave up 4 bases and J gave up 1 base, with 14 bases separating them. The CDR3 sequence: CASSPREGTNTEAFF. In DNA, the CDR3 is TGTGCCAGCAGCCCCAGGGAGGGTACGAACACTGAAGCTTTCTTT.

This clone was counted a few times. V and J are TRBV2 and TRBJ1-5; D may be TRBD1 (6 bases). V dropped 6 bases and J dropped 7 bases, with 13 bases sitting between them. This CDR3 contains 13 residues. Germline-derived CDR1 and CDR2 are SNHLY and FYNNEI. CDR3 in amino acids: CASSSDRIQPQHF. The DNA for the CDR3 is TGTGCCAGCAGCAGCGACAGGATCCAGCCCCAGCATTTT.

J is TRBJ1-2 and V is TRBV6-2 or TRBV6-3; D remains ambiguous. Trimming removed 0 bases from V and 8 bases from J, with 16 bases in between. There are 15 residues in the CDR3. Germline V CDR1 and CDR2: MNHEY, SVGEGT. CDR3 in DNA: TGTGCCAGCAGTTACTCGGCAGGAGGGCTCAAGGGCTACACCTTC. Encoded protein: CASSYSAGGLKGYTF.

The chain recombines TRBV11-1 with TRBJ1-6, with TRBD1 matching 7 bases. The trim removed 0 bases at V and 9 bases at J, leaving 8 bases unmatched. The CDR3 is 16 residues long. Per the germline V gene, CDR1 is SGHAT and CDR2 is FQDESV (reference sequence). The DNA of the CDR3 is TGTGCCAGCAGCTTAGCCCGGGACAGCTCTATTTCACCCCTCCACTTT. Its translation is CASSLARDSSISPLHF.

This chain joins TRBV5-6 and TRBJ2-2; D is unclear. Germline V gene lookup returns CDR1 SGHDT and CDR2 YYEEEE. CDR3 length: 15 residues. The V end was cut by 4 bases, the J end by 7 bases, with 17 bases between. The CDR3 loop is CASSLRQGRGGELFF. The CDR3 DNA reads TGTGCCAGCAGCCTCCGACAAGGCCGTGGCGGGGAGCTGTTTTTT.

The CDR3, as DNA: TGTGCCAGCTCACCGGCTCAACAGGGGCCCGAGCAGTACTTC. The encoded protein is CASSPAQQGPEQYF. The J gene is TRBJ2-7, the V gene TRBV18, with TRBD1 matching over 7 bases. The J segment lost 6 bases and the V segment lost 3 bases, leaving 8 bases of the junction unmatched. The germline CDR1 and CDR2 sequences are KGHSH and LQKENI. CDR3 length: 14 residues.

The chain links TRBV28 to TRBJ2-7, with 13 bases identical to TRBD2. This CDR3 has 15 residues. V lost 6 bases, J lost 7 bases, and 9 bases stayed unmatched. From germline, CDR1 is MDHEN and CDR2 SYDVKM. The CDR3 sequence is CASREGTSGTREQYF. The CDR3 DNA reads TGTGCCAGCAGAGAAGGGACTAGCGGGACGCGTGAGCAGTACTTC.

The chain links TRBV7-9 to TRBJ2-7; D may be TRBD2 (6 bases). Germline assignment: CDR1 SEHNR and CDR2 FQNEAQ (reference sequence). The V gene lost 1 base and the J gene lost 3 bases, with 13 bases spanning the gap. The CDR3 has 15 amino acids. CDR3 bases: TGTGCCAGCAGCTTAGATGGGGGGAACCTCTACGAGCAGTACTTC. Protein: CASSLDGGNLYEQYF.

In DNA, the CDR3 is TGCGCCAGCAGCCAAGACAGGACGGGATACAGGGAGTCCCACACAGATACGCAGTATTTT. Amino acids: CASSQDRTGYRESHTDTQYF. The chain joins TRBV4-3 to TRBJ2-3; perhaps TRBD1 as D (6 bases). The CDR3 is 20 residues long. The V end lost 0 bases, the J end lost 2 bases, and 24 bases lay between the germline ends. The germline V gene has CDR1 LGHNA and CDR2 YSLEER.

The rearrangement joins TRBV19 to TRBJ2-6; D might be TRBD1 (5 bases). The CDR3 is made up of 13 amino acids. The germline V gene encodes CDR1 LNHDA and CDR2 SQIVND (reference sequence). The V gene lost 3 bases and the J gene lost 10 bases, with 10 bases spanning the gap. CDR3: CASSIDRENVLTF. The CDR3 region has the DNA TGTGCCAGTAGTATCGACAGAGAGAACGTCCTGACTTTC. The full variable domain, in which reference TRBV19 and TRBJ2-6 provide the parts outside the CDR3, is DGGITQSPKYLFRKEGQNVTLSCEQNLNHDAMYWYRQDPGQGLRLIYYSQIVNDFQKGDIAEGYSVSREKKESFPLTVTSAQKNPTAFYLCASSIDRENVLTFGAGSRLTVL.

A single count supports this clone. This chain uses TRBV4-2 with TRBJ2-1; TRBD2 matches 8 bases. Trimming took 6 bases from V and 0 from J; bases not matched to a gene: 19. The V gene's germline CDR1 is LGHNA and CDR2 YNFKEQ. The CDR3 has 20 amino acids. The DNA for the CDR3 is TGTGCCAGCAGGCCCGGGACGGGGGGGAACTCGGGCGGCTCCTACAATGAGCAGTTCTTC. Its protein is CASRPGTGGNSGGSYNEQFF.

The gene calls are TRBV4-3 and TRBJ2-1, with D possibly TRBD1 on 5 matching bases. Trimming stripped 0 bases from V and 6 bases from J, with 12 bases between. The germline V gene has CDR1 LGHNA and CDR2 YSLEER. The CDR3 runs 15 residues. Written as DNA, the CDR3 is TGCGCCAGCAGCCAAGATGGGAAGGGGTTCAATGAGCAGTTCTTC. Amino acid sequence: CASSQDGKGFNEQFF.